This T cell receptor beta chain emerged from a study of technical replicates of blood from a handful of donors. This CDR3 contains 13 residues. Looked up from germline, CDR1 is MGHRA and CDR2 is YSYEKL. Trimming took off 1 base at V and 3 bases at J, with 7 bases between the two ends. Clones were sequenced by immunoSEQ multiplex PCR, and TCRdb holds only the in-frame ones, with some missing. The table has around 72,000 clones, almost 95% seen once; the top ten hold around 0.37%. Remarks on this clone: The identical CDR3 is also encoded by other nucleotide sequences in the sample.

This receptor was taken from a human donor in good health. The chain recombines TRBV4-1 with TRBJ2-7, with D uncertain. Sequencing was done on a sample of T cells isolated from PBMCs. The CDR3 loop reads CASSQGQNYEQYF. The CDR3 region has the DNA TGCGCCAGCAGCCAAGGGCAGAACTACGAGCAGTACTTC.